This passage covers 9 T cell receptor beta chains from one sample sequenced in a study of human T cells and chemical hapten exposure (dated by TCRdb to the early 2020s). Receptors were amplified or captured by RACE. Sequencing was carried out with a NextSeq 500. TCRdb reprocessing: public reads trimmed at Q25 with fastp, clones called with MiXCR, in-frame beta chains kept. Each entry merges the rows of one CDR3 protein and shows their most common DNA and genes. The sample includes around 300,000 distinct CDR3 sequences, with over 5% observed a single time. Approximately 8.2% of the sample lies in the top ten. Read against the paper, the sample's time point label means: pre-sensitization, week 0. This specimen's treatment or condition label, per the study, means: therapeutic diphenylcyclopropenone sensitization with weekly scalp DPC. Here the sequenced sample was whole blood, taken in connection with sensitization to the hapten diphenylcyclopropenone (DPC). These receptors all come from a woman aged 18-29 years with alopecia areata. Some clones in this sample may be carry-over from other donors' samples.

This clonotype was detected many times. This chain joins TRBV6-4 and TRBJ2-1, with D possibly matching TRBD2 (6 bases). CDR3 length: 15 amino acids. Germline CDR1 MRHNA, CDR2 SNTAGT. Trimming stripped 8 bases from V and 7 bases from J, with 21 bases between. CDR3 sequence reads: CASSSHVETSNEQFF. The CDR3 nucleotides read TGTGCCAGCTCTTCGCACGTTGAGACTAGTAATGAGCAGTTCTTC.

The gene calls are TRBV15 and TRBJ1-4; no definite D call. The germline V and J ends were trimmed by 2 bases and 12 bases, with 10 bases remaining between them. Germline CDR1 is LNHNV and CDR2 is YYDKDF (reference sequence). The CDR3 has 12 residues. The CDR3 DNA follows: TGTGCCACCAGCAGAAGTTACGTGGAACTGTTTTTT. Protein product: CATSRSYVELFF.

There are many counts of this clonotype. This chain uses TRBV20-1 with TRBJ1-5; D gene ambiguous. This CDR3 is built from 13 residues. V dropped 6 bases and J dropped 7 bases, with 16 bases sitting between them. In germline, CDR1 is DFQATT, CDR2 SNEGSKA (reference sequence). CDR3 in amino acids: CSAQTEAIQPQHF. CDR3 nucleotides: TGCAGTGCCCAGACGGAAGCGATACAGCCCCAGCATTTT.

The V call is TRBV20-1, the J call TRBJ1-5, with a weak D call TRBD1 (5 bases). Between the trimmed V and J ends, which lost 6 bases and 3 bases, there was a span of 15 bases. CDR1 is DFQATT and CDR2 is SNEGSKA in the germline V gene (reference sequence). This CDR3 region has 14 residues. The CDR3 loop reads CSAARGSLNQPQHF. In nucleotides, the CDR3 is TGCAGTGCAGCCCGGGGCAGCCTCAATCAGCCCCAGCATTTT.

In its sample, this clonotype was seen a few times. This sequence joins TRBV7-3 and TRBJ2-6; 8 bases align to TRBD2. V gave up 1 base and J gave up 13 bases; unmatched junction bases: 9. This CDR3 has 15 amino acids. Germline loops: CDR1 SGHTA, CDR2 FQGTGA. The CDR3 nucleotides read TGTGCCAGCAGCTTAAGCGGGGGGTTCCCAAAAGTCCTGACTTTC. The encoded protein is CASSLSGGFPKVLTF.

This chain links TRBV20-1 with TRBJ2-1, with D perhaps given as TRBD1 or TRBD2 (5 bases each). Trimming took 4 bases from V and 15 from J, leaving 16 bases between them. This CDR3 is built from 11 residues. In germline, CDR1 is DFQATT, CDR2 SNEGSKA (reference sequence). The chain's CDR3 is CSAIGTGLRFF. The DNA of the CDR3 is TGCAGTGCTATCGGGACGGGGCTCAGGTTCTTC.

This clonotype was observed a few times. The rearrangement joins TRBV6-6 to TRBJ1-5; TRBD1 agrees at 9 bases. Unmatched junction bases numbered 3, after V lost 4 bases and J lost 5 bases. The V gene's germline CDR1 is MNHNY and CDR2 SVGAGI (reference sequence). CDR3 size: 14 residues. CDR3 protein: CASSSRDRDQPQHF. DNA of the CDR3: TGTGCCAGCAGTTCCCGGGACAGGGATCAGCCCCAGCATTTT.

There are a few counts of this clonotype. The DNA for the CDR3 is TGTGCCAGCATCCCCGGTCGAGGTTCTTCCTACGAGCAGTACTTC. The encoded protein is CASIPGRGSSYEQYF. The chain combines TRBV28 with TRBJ2-7; D call uncertain. Germline values: CDR1 MDHEN, CDR2 SYDVKM. Trimming left V 7 bases short and J 1 base short, with 17 bases between. This CDR3 comprises 15 residues. Full variable domain (missing parts from reference TRBV28 and TRBJ2-7): DVKVTQSSRYLVKRTGEKVFLECVQDMDHENMFWYRQDPGLGLRLIYFSYDVKMKEKGDIPEGYSVSREKKERFSLILESASTNQTSMYLCASIPGRGSSYEQYFGPGTRLTVT.

This clonotype was found a few times. The chain links TRBV13 to TRBJ2-3; tentatively, D is TRBD2 (7 bases). The ends were cut back, 6 bases at V and 2 bases at J, with 12 bases in the middle. The CDR3 contains 14 residues. The germline gives CDR1 PRHDT, CDR2 FYEKMQ (reference sequence). The CDR3 is CASSWGGVTDTQYF. CDR3 DNA: TGTGCCAGCAGTTGGGGGGGCGTCACAGATACGCAGTATTTT.